These 5 T cell receptor beta chains share one sample of origin, sequenced in a study of blood T cell repertoires in COVID-19. The repertoire was sequenced with immunoSEQ multiplex PCR; TCRdb's copy has only in-frame clones and lacks some. The table has around 110,000 clones, approximately 80% seen once. The sequencing input was peripheral blood. Receptors originate from a man between 65 and 79 years old with active or convalescent COVID-19.

This clone was detected only a few times. The J gene is TRBJ1-1, the V gene TRBV7-9, with TRBD1 matching over 9 bases. The CDR3 is 15 residues long. Germline assignment: CDR1 SEHNR and CDR2 FQNEAQ (reference sequence). Trimming at V came to 6 bases and at J to 1 base, leaving 6 bases not matched to a gene. DNA of the CDR3: TGTGCCAGCAGGGGACAGGGAGGGGGGAACACTGAAGCTTTCTTT. As protein: CASRGQGGGNTEAFF.

Relative to its sample, this clone is medium-sized. This rearrangement joins TRBV5-1 to TRBJ1-1, with 7 bases that match TRBD1. Germline CDR1 SGHRS, CDR2 YFSETQ. The CDR3 totals 15 residues. The V and J ends lost 0 bases and 4 bases, in that order; junction bases with no gene match: 6. This CDR3 is CASSLGSTGSTEAFF. The CDR3, as DNA: TGCGCCAGCAGCTTGGGGTCGACAGGGTCCACTGAAGCTTTCTTT.

The V call is TRBV5-1, the J call TRBJ1-5, with D possibly matching TRBD1 (5 bases). This CDR3 spans 14 amino acids. Germline assignment: CDR1 SGHRS and CDR2 YFSETQ. V shed 1 base and J shed 6 bases, with 11 bases lying between them. The chain's CDR3 is CASSLRGEGQPQHF. The CDR3 DNA reads TGCGCCAGCAGCTTGCGGGGGGAAGGTCAGCCCCAGCATTTT.

The CDR3 reads CASSQVTGRSEAFF. The CDR3 DNA reads TGTGCCAGCAGCCAGGTAACAGGAAGATCTGAAGCTTTCTTT. The rearrangement uses TRBV4-2 and TRBJ1-1; D perhaps matches TRBD1 (5 bases). This CDR3 has 14 residues. V was shortened by 3 bases and J by 6 bases, with 14 bases between the two germline ends. In germline, CDR1 is LGHNA, CDR2 YNFKEQ.

The rearrangement joins TRBV11-3 to TRBJ1-2, with a tentative D call TRBD1 (6 bases). Germline V gene sequence: CDR1 SGHNT, CDR2 YENEEA. The CDR3 extends over 15 amino acids. Deletions cut 3 bases from V and 2 bases from J, with 13 bases between. The CDR3 loop is CASSLRGMVNYGYTF. The CDR3 DNA follows: TGTGCCAGCAGCTTGAGGGGGATGGTCAACTATGGCTACACCTTC. The full variable domain, its missing parts supplied by reference TRBV11-3 and TRBJ1-2, is EAGVVQSPRYKIIEKKQPVAFWCNPISGHNTLYWYLQNLGQGPELLIRYENEEAVDDSQLPKDRFSAERLKGVDSTLKIQPAELGDSAVYLCASSLRGMVNYGYTFGSGTRLTVV.